Presented here are 14 T cell receptor beta chains from one specimen sequenced in a study of control samples from healthy donors and cancer patients. Sequencing used immunoSEQ multiplex PCR; TCRdb keeps in-frame clones, though not all of them. This sample has under 150,000 clones; approximately 92% occur once, and the top ten carry about 1.1%. The material sequenced was PBMCs. The receptors were sampled from a woman aged 45 to 65 with colorectal cancer.

The chain uses TRBV2 and TRBJ2-2, with D hard to call. The CDR3 covers 13 residues. The V gene's germline CDR1 is SNHLY and CDR2 FYNNEI. Trimming took 2 bases from V and 4 from J, leaving 5 bases between them. As DNA, the CDR3 is TGTGCCAGCAGTGAACATAGCACCGGGGAGCTGTTTTTT. Translation gives CASSEHSTGELFF.

The chain is built from TRBV5-1 and TRBJ2-3; 8 nucleotides match TRBD1. The germline CDR1 and CDR2 sequences are SGHRS and YFSETQ. The CDR3 totals 16 residues. The V gene end was trimmed by 4 bases and the J gene end by 2 bases; junction bases not matched to a gene: 9. Here the CDR3 reads CASSPGTGLHTDTQYF. The DNA of the CDR3 is TGCGCCAGCAGCCCGGGGACAGGCTTACACACAGATACGCAGTATTTT.

The rearrangement uses TRBV2 and TRBJ2-5, with 12 bases aligning to TRBD2. The trim removed 6 bases at V and 1 base at J, leaving 3 bases unmatched. CDR3 length: 15 residues. Germline CDR1 reads SNHLY; CDR2 reads FYNNEI. CDR3 bases: TGTGCCAGCAGCGGGACTAGCGGGCCCCAAGAGACCCAGTACTTC. Amino acid sequence: CASSGTSGPQETQYF. The whole variable domain, filled in from reference TRBV2 and TRBJ2-5, reads EPEVTQTPSHQVTQMGQEVILRCVPISNHLYFYWYRQILGQKVEFLVSFYNNEISEKSEIFDDQFSVERPDGSNFTLKIRSTKLEDSAMYFCASSGTSGPQETQYFGPGTRLLVL.

This clone was picked up a small number of times. The same CDR3 is also encoded by other DNA sequences in this sample. The gene calls are TRBV5-1 and TRBJ1-1, with 7 bases identical to TRBD1. The CDR3 spans 15 residues. Trimming at V came to 1 base and at J to 2 bases, leaving 5 bases not matched to a gene. Germline V gene lookup returns CDR1 SGHRS and CDR2 YFSETQ. In DNA form, the CDR3 reads TGCGCCAGCAGCTTGTCCGGGACAGCCAACACTGAAGCTTTCTTT. It yields the protein CASSLSGTANTEAFF.

A few counts support this clone. V usage is TRBV19 and J usage is TRBJ1-5; TRBD1 might be the D (6 bases). CDR1 and CDR2 from the germline V gene are LNHDA and SQIVND (reference sequence). V was trimmed by 7 bases and J by 2 bases, leaving 18 bases between them. The length of the CDR3 is 16 residues. CDR3 loop: CASTRQASSGNQPQHF. Written as DNA, the CDR3 is TGTGCCAGTACCCGACAGGCCTCCTCGGGCAATCAGCCCCAGCATTTT.

The chain recombines TRBV29-1 with TRBJ1-2; D may be TRBD1 (5 bases). The V and J ends lost 4 bases and 0 bases respectively, with 12 bases between them. Germline V gene lookup returns CDR1 SQVTM and CDR2 ANQGSEA. CDR3 length: 14 amino acids. In DNA, the CDR3 is TGCAGCGTTGGTCGCAGGGATTCTAACTATGGCTACACCTTC. It encodes CSVGRRDSNYGYTF.

The CDR3 coding sequence is TGCGCCAGCAGAGGGACTAGCGGGAGGGCCGCTCGGGAGCAGTACTTC. Residues: CASRGTSGRAAREQYF. The genes are TRBV10-2 and TRBJ2-7; 16 bases agree with TRBD2. V shed 6 bases, J shed 7 bases, and the junction held 9 bases outside the gene matches. CDR1 and CDR2 from the germline V gene are WSHSY and SAAADI. The CDR3 runs to 16 residues.

The chain joins TRBV28 to TRBJ1-2; no firm D call. V was trimmed by 6 bases and J by 0 bases, leaving 5 bases between them. Germline V gene data show CDR1 as MDHEN and CDR2 as SYDVKM. This CDR3 is 12 amino acids long. The CDR3 DNA follows: TGTGCCAGCAGGTTAGCTAACTATGGCTACACCTTC. Translating it yields CASRLANYGYTF.

The chain joins TRBV7-8 to TRBJ2-1; D possibly corresponds to TRBD2 (6 bases). Germline-derived CDR1 and CDR2 are SGHVS and FQNEAQ. Trimming left V 0 bases short and J 9 bases short, with 9 bases between. The CDR3 runs to 13 residues. CDR3 residues: CASSLAVGGEQFF. CDR3 in DNA: TGTGCCAGCAGCTTAGCGGTCGGGGGTGAGCAGTTCTTC.

This clone was picked up a small number of times. The rearrangement joins TRBV3-1 (or the pseudogene TRBV3-2) to TRBJ1-6; D is uncertain. CDR1 is LGHDT, CDR2 YNNKEL, per germline (reference sequence). Trimming removed 0 bases at V and 3 bases at J, with 6 bases between. The CDR3 has 15 amino acids. Here the CDR3 DNA reads TGTGCCAGCAGCCAAGATCAGGACTATAATTCACCCCTCCACTTT. Its translation: CASSQDQDYNSPLHF.

J is TRBJ1-5 and V is TRBV19; tentative D call: TRBD1 (5 bases). Germline CDR1 and CDR2: LNHDA and SQIVND (reference sequence). Trimming left V 7 bases short and J 3 bases short, with 10 bases between. CDR3 length: 13 residues. This CDR3 reads CASMGGFNQPQHF. The CDR3 DNA is TGTGCCAGTATGGGGGGATTCAATCAGCCCCAGCATTTT.

Concerning this clone: The junction differs from germline at one of its ends, possibly a read error. CDR3 sequence: CASSIAGQEYEQYF. The CDR3 nucleotides are TGTGCCAGTAGCATAGCGGGCCAGGAATACGAGCAGTACTTC. The chain uses TRBV19 and TRBJ2-7; 7 bases are shared with TRBD2. Germline lookup yields CDR1 LNHDA and CDR2 SQIVND (reference sequence). The CDR3 extends over 14 amino acids. Drawing the rest from reference TRBV19 and TRBJ2-7, the complete variable domain is DGGITQSPKYLFRKEGQNVTLSCEQNLNHDAMYWYRQDPGQGLRLIYYSQIVNDFQKGDIAEGYSVSREKKESFPLTVTSAQKNPTAFYLCASSIAGQEYEQYFGPGTRLTVT.

This clone was counted once. This specimen includes other DNA sequences encoding the same CDR3. This chain links TRBV5-1 with TRBJ1-1; D is uncertain. Trimming shortened V by 4 bases and J by 0 bases, and 1 base separated the two germline ends. The CDR3 has 11 residues. The germline CDR1 and CDR2 sequences are SGHRS and YFSETQ. CDR3 amino acids: CASSLNTEAFF. The CDR3 bases are TGCGCCAGCAGCCTGAACACTGAAGCTTTCTTT.

The J gene is TRBJ1-2, the V gene TRBV27; D may be TRBD1 (6 bases). This CDR3 is built from 15 residues. Per germline, CDR1 MNHEY and CDR2 SMNVEV (reference sequence). V was trimmed by 5 bases and J by 2 bases, leaving 15 bases between them. CDR3 region: CASSPYREVNYGYTF. The CDR3 DNA reads TGTGCCAGCAGTCCGTACAGGGAAGTCAACTATGGCTACACCTTC.